The 12 T cell receptor beta chains below come from one sample, sequenced in a study of PD-1 blockade in classical Hodgkin lymphoma. Assay: immunoSEQ multiplex PCR; the TCRdb copy retains only in-frame clones and omits some. The repertoire has around 7,500 clones, around 80% of them found once; the top ten carry more than 12%. Following autologous stem cell transplantation, relapse occurred in every patient, and exposure to brentuximab vedotin varied. The sample in question was peripheral blood mononuclear cells (PBMCs), obtained at baseline. Source of these receptors: a human donor with classical Hodgkin lymphoma.

The V gene is TRBV11-2, the J gene TRBJ2-5; tentatively, D is TRBD1 (6 bases). CDR1 SGHAT and CDR2 FQNNGV come from the germline V gene. V dropped 4 bases and J dropped 3 bases, with 9 bases sitting between them. The CDR3 loop spans 13 amino acids. Here the CDR3 reads CASSWDTEETQYF. The CDR3 DNA sequence: TGTGCCAGCAGCTGGGACACTGAAGAGACCCAGTACTTC. Drawing the rest from reference TRBV11-2 and TRBJ2-5, the complete variable domain is EAGVAQSPRYKIIEKRQSVAFWCNPISGHATLYWYQQILGQGPKLLIQFQNNGVVDDSQLPKDRFSAERLKGVDSTLKIQPAKLEDSAVYLCASSWDTEETQYFGPGTRLLVL.

This clone has just one count. CDR3 in DNA: TGTGCCAGCAGCCCCGACAGGGGTTATAATTCACCCCTCCACTTT. Translation: CASSPDRGYNSPLHF. V usage is TRBV13 and J usage is TRBJ1-6; 8 nucleotides line up with TRBD1. The germline gives CDR1 PRHDT, CDR2 FYEKMQ (reference sequence). The CDR3 has 15 amino acids. The V segment lost 5 bases and the J segment 4 bases; nucleotides outside the gene matches: 4.

This chain joins TRBV7-3 and TRBJ2-7; no definite D call. The CDR3 spans 16 residues. V was clipped by 2 bases and J by 3 bases, with 17 bases between them. Germline V gives CDR1 SGHTA, CDR2 FQGTGA. CDR3 amino acids: CASSLDEVQSIYEQYF. The CDR3 DNA follows: TGTGCCAGCAGCTTAGATGAGGTCCAGTCCATCTACGAGCAGTACTTC.

The chain uses TRBV27 and TRBJ1-3; D possibly corresponds to TRBD1 (6 bases). This CDR3 comprises 14 residues. The germline V gene encodes CDR1 MNHEY and CDR2 SMNVEV (reference sequence). Trimming shortened V by 5 bases and J by 3 bases, and 11 bases separated the two germline ends. CDR3 residues: CASSPGGSGNTIYF. The CDR3 coding sequence is TGTGCCAGCAGTCCCGGGGGCAGTGGAAACACCATATATTTT.

J is TRBJ2-7 and V is TRBV7-8; TRBD1 aligns across 7 bases. V trimming: 5 bases; J trimming: 1 base; junction bases outside the gene matches: 11. CDR3 length: 16 residues. Germline V gene sequence: CDR1 SGHVS, CDR2 FQNEAQ. The DNA of the CDR3 is TGTGCCAGCAGCGCACCCGGGACAGAAAAATCCTACGAGCAGTACTTC. Its protein is CASSAPGTEKSYEQYF.

The chain combines TRBV7-3 with TRBJ2-7; 7 bases align to TRBD1. The ends lost 5 bases at V and 5 bases at J; junction bases unmatched: 6. CDR1 is SGHTA, CDR2 FQGTGA, per germline. The CDR3 extends over 13 amino acids. In DNA form, the CDR3 reads TGTGCCAGCAGCCCCCGACAGGGCCACGAGCAGTACTTC. It specifies CASSPRQGHEQYF. Filled out from reference TRBV7-3 and TRBJ2-7, the complete variable domain reads GAGVSQTPSNKVTEKGKYVELRCDPISGHTALYWYRQSLGQGPEFLIYFQGTGAADDSGLPNDRFFAVRPEGSVSTLKIQRTERGDSAVYLCASSPRQGHEQYFGPGTRLTVT.

In nucleotides, the CDR3 is TGTGCCAGCAGCTTTCCCCAGAACACTGAAGCTTTCTTT. It codes for CASSFPQNTEAFF. The gene calls are TRBV5-8 and TRBJ1-1; D not resolved. Germline CDR1 and CDR2: SGHTS and YDEGEE. Trimming took 2 bases from V and 1 from J, leaving 6 bases between them. The CDR3 has 13 residues. Supplemented by reference TRBV5-8 and TRBJ1-1, the full variable domain reads EAGVTQSPTHLIKTRGQQATLRCSPISGHTSVYWYQQALGLGLQFLLWYDEGEERNRGNFPPRFSGRQFPNYSSELNVNALELEDSALYLCASSFPQNTEAFFGQGTRLTVV.

CDR3 region: CASTDGGNYGYTF. In DNA, the CDR3 is TGTGCCAGCACTGACGGGGGAAACTATGGCTACACCTTC. The chain couples TRBV28 to TRBJ1-2; TRBD1 is a possible D gene (5 bases). The germline V and J ends were trimmed by 7 bases and 2 bases, with 11 bases remaining between them. Germline V gene data show CDR1 as MDHEN and CDR2 as SYDVKM. This CDR3 region has 13 residues.

CDR3 protein: CACRTGPSSGNTIYF. The CDR3 coding sequence is TGTGCATGCCGGACAGGGCCCAGTTCTGGAAACACCATATATTTT. The rearrangement joins TRBV30 to TRBJ1-3, with TRBD1 identical over 8 bases. Germline CDR1 and CDR2: GTSNPN and SVGIG (reference sequence). The CDR3 length is 15 residues.

The CDR3 protein is CASSRDWPSYEQYF. CDR3 sequence (DNA): TGTGCCAGCTCCCGGGACTGGCCCTCCTACGAGCAGTACTTC. The chain combines TRBV6-1 with TRBJ2-7; a weak D match, TRBD2 (6 bases). Per germline, CDR1 MNHNS and CDR2 SASEGT. CDR3 length: 14 amino acids. With 8 bases removed from V and 0 bases from J, the gap between germline ends came to 14 bases.

This chain connects TRBV6-5 to TRBJ2-1, with unresolved D. Trimming cost V 6 bases and J 5 bases, with 17 bases left between them. The CDR3 is 15 amino acids. From germline, CDR1 is MNHEY and CDR2 SVGAGI. CDR3 coding DNA: TGTGCCAGCAGCAACGGTGTGTTCCCCGACAATGAGCAGTTCTTC. It encodes CASSNGVFPDNEQFF.

The gene calls are TRBV7-3 and TRBJ1-1; 9 bases fit TRBD1. Germline values: CDR1 SGHTA, CDR2 FQGTGA. V was pared by 2 bases and J by 5 bases, with 6 bases of the junction left unmatched. The CDR3 runs 15 residues. CDR3 loop: CASSLYGTGQTEAFF. CDR3 DNA sequence: TGTGCCAGCAGCTTATATGGGACAGGGCAAACTGAAGCTTTCTTT.